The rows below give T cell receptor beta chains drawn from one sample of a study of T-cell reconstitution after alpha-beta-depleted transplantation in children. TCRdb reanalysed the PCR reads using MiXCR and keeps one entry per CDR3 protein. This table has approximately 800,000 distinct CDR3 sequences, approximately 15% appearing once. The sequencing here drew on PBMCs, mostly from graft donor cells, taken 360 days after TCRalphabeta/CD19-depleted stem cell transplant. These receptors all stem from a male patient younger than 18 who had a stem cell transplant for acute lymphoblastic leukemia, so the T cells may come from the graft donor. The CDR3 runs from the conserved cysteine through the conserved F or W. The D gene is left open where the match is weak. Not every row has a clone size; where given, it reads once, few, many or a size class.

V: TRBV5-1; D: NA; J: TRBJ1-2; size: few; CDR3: CASSFSTGSPYGYTF; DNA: TGCGCCAGCAGCTTTTCGACAGGATCGCCCTATGGCTACACCTTC
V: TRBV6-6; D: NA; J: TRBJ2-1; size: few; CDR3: CASSYSRADEQFF; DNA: TGTGCCAGCAGTTATTCGCGAGCAGATGAGCAGTTCTTC
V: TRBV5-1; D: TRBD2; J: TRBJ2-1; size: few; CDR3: CASSLAGTSGRSLVRQFF; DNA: TGCGCCAGCAGCTTGGCTGGGACTAGCGGGAGGTCACTGGTGCGGCAGTTCTTC
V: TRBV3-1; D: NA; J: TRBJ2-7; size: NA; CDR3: CASSQGSRQVEF; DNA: TGTGCCAGCAGCCAAGGAAGTAGGCAGGTCGAGTTC
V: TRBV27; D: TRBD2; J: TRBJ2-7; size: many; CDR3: CASSLSGGVEQYF; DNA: TGTGCCAGCAGTTTAAGCGGGGGTGTCGAGCAGTACTTC
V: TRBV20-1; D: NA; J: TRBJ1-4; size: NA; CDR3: CSAGRVEGEKLFF; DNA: TGCAGTGCTGGCAGGGTGGAAGGAGAAAAACTGTTTTTT
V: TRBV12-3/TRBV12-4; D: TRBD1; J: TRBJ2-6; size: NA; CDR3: CASSFRNRGPSGANVLTF; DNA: TGTGCCAGCAGTTTTAGGAACAGGGGTCCTTCTGGGGCCAACGTCCTGACTTTC
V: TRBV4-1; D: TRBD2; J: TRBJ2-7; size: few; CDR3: CASSQDGVAGPWEQYF; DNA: TGCGCCAGCAGCCAAGATGGGGTAGCGGGTCCCTGGGAGCAGTACTTC
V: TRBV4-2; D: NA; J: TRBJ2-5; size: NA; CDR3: CASSQVVTAPGQETQYF; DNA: TGTGCCAGCAGCCAAGTCGTGACTGCCCCGGGACAAGAGACCCAGTACTTC
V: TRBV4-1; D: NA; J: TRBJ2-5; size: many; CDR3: CASSHQTGQVQETQYF; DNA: TGCGCCAGCAGCCACCAAACGGGACAAGTCCAAGAGACCCAGTACTTC
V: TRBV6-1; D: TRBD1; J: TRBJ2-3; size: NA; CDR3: CASRRQGASTQYF; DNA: TGTGCCAGCAGACGGCAGGGGGCGAGTACGCAGTATTTT
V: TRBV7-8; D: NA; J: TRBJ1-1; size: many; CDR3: CASTLFGLNTEAFF; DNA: TGTGCCAGCACCTTATTTGGGTTGAACACTGAAGCTTTCTTT
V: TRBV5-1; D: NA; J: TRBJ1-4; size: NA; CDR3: CASSRSDSEKLFF; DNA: TGCGCCAGCAGCCGCTCTGACTCTGAAAAACTGTTTTTT
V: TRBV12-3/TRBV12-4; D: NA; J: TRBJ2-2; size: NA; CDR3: CASSFSDYGELFF; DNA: TGTGCCAGCAGTTTTAGCGACTACGGGGAGCTGTTTTTT
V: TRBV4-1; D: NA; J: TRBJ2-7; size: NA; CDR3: CASSLREANSYEQYF; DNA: TGCGCCAGCAGCCTTAGGGAGGCAAACTCCTACGAGCAGTACTTC
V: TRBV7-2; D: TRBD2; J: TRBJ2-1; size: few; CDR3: CASSLAWRETFF; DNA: TGTGCCAGCAGCTTAGCGTGGCGGGAGACGTTCTTC
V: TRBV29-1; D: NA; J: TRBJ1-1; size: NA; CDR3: CSVPHMSTEAFF; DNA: TGCAGCGTTCCTCACATGAGTACTGAAGCTTTCTTT
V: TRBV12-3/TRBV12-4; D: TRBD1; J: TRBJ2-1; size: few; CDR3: CASSPPLDRANEQFF; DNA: TGTGCCAGCAGTCCACCCTTAGACAGGGCTAATGAGCAGTTCTTC
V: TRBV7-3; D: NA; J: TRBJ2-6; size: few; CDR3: CASSTPGANVLTF; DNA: TGTGCCAGTTCGACCCCTGGGGCCAACGTCCTGACTTTC
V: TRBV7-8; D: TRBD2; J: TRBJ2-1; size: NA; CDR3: CASSLAASGRGYEQFF; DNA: TGTGCCAGCAGCTTAGCGGCCAGCGGGAGAGGTTATGAGCAGTTCTTC
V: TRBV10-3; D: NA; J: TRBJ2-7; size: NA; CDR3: CAISEGASASYEQYF; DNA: TGTGCCATCAGTGAAGGTGCTAGCGCCTCCTACGAGCAGTACTTC
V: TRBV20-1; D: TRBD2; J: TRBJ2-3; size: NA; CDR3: CSAWTSGRGTDTQYF; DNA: TGCAGTGCTTGGACTAGCGGGAGGGGCACAGATACGCAGTATTTT
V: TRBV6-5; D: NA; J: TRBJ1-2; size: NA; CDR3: CASSYSRDVYGYTF; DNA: TGTGCCAGCAGTTACTCGAGGGACGTCTATGGCTACACCTTC
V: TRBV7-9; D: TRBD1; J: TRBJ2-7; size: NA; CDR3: CASSSDLRGSSYEQYF; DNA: TGTGCCAGCAGCTCGGACCTCAGGGGGAGCTCCTACGAGCAGTACTTC
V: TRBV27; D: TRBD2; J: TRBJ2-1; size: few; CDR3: CASKGEREGSWAYNEQFF; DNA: TGTGCCAGCAAGGGGGAGCGGGAGGGCTCTTGGGCGTACAATGAGCAGTTCTTC
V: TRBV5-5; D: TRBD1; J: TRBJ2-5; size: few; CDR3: CASLGQPYQETQYF; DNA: TGTGCCAGCCTGGGACAGCCGTACCAAGAGACCCAGTACTTC
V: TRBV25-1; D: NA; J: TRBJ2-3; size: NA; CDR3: CASSESGLGVRTDTQYF; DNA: TGTGCCAGCAGTGAGTCAGGTTTGGGAGTACGGACAGATACGCAGTATTTT
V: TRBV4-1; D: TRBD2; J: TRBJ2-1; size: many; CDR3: CASSPPQGGNNEQFF; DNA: TGCGCCAGCAGCCCCCCCCAGGGAGGGAACAATGAGCAGTTCTTC
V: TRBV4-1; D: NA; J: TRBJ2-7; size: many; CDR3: CASSQDRNAFYEQYF; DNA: TGCGCCAGCAGCCAAGATCGGAACGCGTTCTACGAGCAGTACTTC
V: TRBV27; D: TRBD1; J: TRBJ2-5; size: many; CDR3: CASSSQGLQETQYF; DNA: TGTGCCAGCAGTTCACAGGGGTTACAAGAGACCCAGTACTTC
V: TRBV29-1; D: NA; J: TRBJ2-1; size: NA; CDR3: CSGETDPTYNEQFF; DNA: TGCAGCGGCGAGACTGACCCGACTTACAATGAGCAGTTCTTC
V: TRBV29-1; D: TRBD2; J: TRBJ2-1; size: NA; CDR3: CSVYWREFTYNEQFF; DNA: TGCAGCGTGTATTGGCGGGAGTTCACCTACAATGAGCAGTTCTTC
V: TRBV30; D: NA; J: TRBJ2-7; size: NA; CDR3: CAWTWGRNYEQYF; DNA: TGTGCCTGGACATGGGGACGGAACTACGAGCAGTACTTC
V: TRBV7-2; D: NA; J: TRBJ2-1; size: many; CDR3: CASSLGGSHPRNEQFF; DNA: TGTGCCAGCAGCTTAGGGGGGTCCCACCCTCGTAATGAGCAGTTCTTC
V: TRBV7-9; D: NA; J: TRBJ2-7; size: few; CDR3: CASSLRGQSIEQYF; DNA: TGTGCCAGCAGCCTCAGAGGACAGAGTATCGAGCAGTACTTC
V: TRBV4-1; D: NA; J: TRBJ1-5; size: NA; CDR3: CASSRRGTSNQPQHF; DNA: TGCGCCAGCAGCCGCCGGGGGACGAGCAATCAGCCCCAGCATTTT
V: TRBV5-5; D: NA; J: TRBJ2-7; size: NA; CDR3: CASSFGRNFYYEQYF; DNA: TGTGCCAGCAGCTTCGGACGGAACTTTTACTACGAGCAGTACTTC
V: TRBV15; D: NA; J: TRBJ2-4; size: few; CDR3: CATMFRPENIQYF; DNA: TGTGCCACCATGTTTCGGCCTGAAAACATTCAGTACTTC
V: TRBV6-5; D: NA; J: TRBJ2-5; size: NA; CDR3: CASSPSRSTQYF; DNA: TGTGCCAGCAGTCCCTCACGATCCACCCAGTACTTC
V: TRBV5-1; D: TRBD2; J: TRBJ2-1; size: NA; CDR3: CASGERTSGYNEQFF; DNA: TGCGCCAGCGGAGAACGGACTAGCGGTTACAATGAGCAGTTCTTC
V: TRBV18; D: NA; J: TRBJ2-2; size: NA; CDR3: CASSPLGRGPYTGELFF; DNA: TGTGCCAGCTCACCACTGGGCAGGGGACCTTACACCGGGGAGCTGTTTTTT
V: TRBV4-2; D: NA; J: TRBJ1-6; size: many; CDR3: CASRRGPKLPMRENSPLHF; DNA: TGTGCCAGCAGACGAGGACCCAAATTGCCAATGAGGGAGAATTCACCCCTCCACTTT
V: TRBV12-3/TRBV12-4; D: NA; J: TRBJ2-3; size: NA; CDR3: CASRPSGRSTDTQYF; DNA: TGTGCCAGCAGACCCAGCGGGCGGAGCACAGATACGCAGTATTTT
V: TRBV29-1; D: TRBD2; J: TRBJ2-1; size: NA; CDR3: CSVRTRVSYNEQFF; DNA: TGCAGCGTCCGGACTAGGGTTTCCTACAATGAGCAGTTCTTC
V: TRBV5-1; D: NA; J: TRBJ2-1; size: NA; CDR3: CASSGRDHYNEQFF; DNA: TGCGCCAGCAGTGGACGGGACCACTACAATGAGCAGTTCTTC
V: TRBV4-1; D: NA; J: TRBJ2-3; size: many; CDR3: CASSQDLVTQYF; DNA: TGCGCCAGCAGCCAAGATTTGGTTACGCAGTATTTT
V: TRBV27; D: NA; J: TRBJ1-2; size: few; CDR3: CASSLGPRLGMGYTF; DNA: TGTGCCAGCAGTTTAGGGCCCCGGCTGGGAATGGGCTACACCTTC
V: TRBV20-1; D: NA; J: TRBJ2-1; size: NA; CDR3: CSARDLEGVLASFYNEQFF; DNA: TGCAGTGCTAGAGATCTGGAGGGGGTTCTAGCTTCCTTCTACAATGAGCAGTTCTTC
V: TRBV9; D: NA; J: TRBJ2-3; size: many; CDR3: CASSVSGTTDTQYF; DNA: TGTGCCAGCAGCGTTAGCGGAACCACAGATACGCAGTATTTT
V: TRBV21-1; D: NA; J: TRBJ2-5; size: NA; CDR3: CASSKVKETQYF; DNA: TGTGCCAGCAGCAAAGTGAAGGAGACCCAGTACTTC